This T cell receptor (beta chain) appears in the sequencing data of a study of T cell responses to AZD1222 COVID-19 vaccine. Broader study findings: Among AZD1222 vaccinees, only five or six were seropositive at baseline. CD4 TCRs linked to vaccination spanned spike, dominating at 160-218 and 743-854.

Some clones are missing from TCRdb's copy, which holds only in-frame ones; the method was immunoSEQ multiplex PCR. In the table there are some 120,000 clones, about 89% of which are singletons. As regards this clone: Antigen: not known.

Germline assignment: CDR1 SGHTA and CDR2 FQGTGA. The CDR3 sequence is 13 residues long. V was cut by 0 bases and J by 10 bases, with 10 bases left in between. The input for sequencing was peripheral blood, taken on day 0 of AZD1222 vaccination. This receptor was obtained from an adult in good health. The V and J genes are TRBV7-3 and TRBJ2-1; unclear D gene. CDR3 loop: CASSLTGRSEQFF. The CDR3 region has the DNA TGTGCCAGCAGCTTAACGGGTAGGTCCGAGCAGTTCTTC.